This T cell receptor beta chain was sequenced for a study of blood T cell repertoires in COVID-19. Background on the study: Whether acute or convalescent, the COVID-19 samples came from the United States, Italy and Spain. Nucleic acid was either cDNA or gDNA, and it came from T cells, B-cell-depleted T cells, or PBMCs.

Original processing notes: Nucleated cell counts were estimated from reference gene primer amplification. Measured with immunoSEQ multiplex PCR; TCRdb has only the in-frame clones, and not every one. That table is the source of V, J and clone size, and D and trimming were worked out from the DNA. The repertoire holds about 55,000 clones, around four fifths seen once, with around 2% in the top ten. The CDR3 covers 14 residues. CDR1 and CDR2 from the germline V gene are MNHEY and SMNVEV (reference sequence). The V gene lost 5 bases and the J gene lost 5 bases, with 16 bases spanning the gap. The chain is built from TRBV27 and TRBJ2-7; no clear D. Source material: peripheral blood. The receptor comes from a woman in her fifties or sixties with acute or convalescent COVID-19. CDR3 protein: CASSPNPLPDEQYF. CDR3 DNA sequence: TGTGCCAGCAGTCCGAACCCTCTCCCGGACGAGCAGTACTTC.